These 29 T cell receptor beta chains were all obtained from the same sample, sequenced in a study of T cells after posttransplantation cyclophosphamide. Measured with immunoSEQ multiplex PCR; TCRdb has only the in-frame clones, and not every one. The sample holds roughly 24,000 clones, and no clone turns up only once. What was sequenced was PBMCs. These receptors originate from an older woman in good health, CMV-negative, and a related stem cell transplant donor.

This clone was detected many times. The V and J genes are TRBV7-9 and TRBJ2-1, with 8 bases aligning to TRBD2. There are 18 residues in the CDR3. The germline V gene has CDR1 SEHNR and CDR2 FQNEAQ (reference sequence). V lost 4 bases and J lost 0; bases outside the gene matches: 11. CDR3 nucleotide sequence: TGTGCCAGCAGCTCCCCGGGTTTAGCGGGAAACTCCTACAATGAGCAGTTCTTC. It yields the protein CASSSPGLAGNSYNEQFF.

This clone was counted ten times or more. The chain carries TRBV2 and TRBJ1-6; D not resolved. V was pared by 8 bases and J by 8 bases, with 13 bases between. Germline CDR1 SNHLY, CDR2 FYNNEI. The CDR3 has 13 residues. CDR3 sequence: CASLRVIDSPLHF. In DNA, the CDR3 is TGTGCCAGCCTGCGGGTAATCGATTCACCCCTCCACTTT.

This clone was recorded many times. The chain combines TRBV7-9 with TRBJ2-3; TRBD1 matches at 8 bases. V trimming: 8 bases; J trimming: 9 bases; junction bases outside the gene matches: 13. This CDR3 has 14 amino acids. Germline loops: CDR1 SEHNR, CDR2 FQNEAQ (reference sequence). The CDR3 reads CASQDRVAEGTQYF. For the CDR3, the DNA is TGTGCCAGCCAGGACAGGGTAGCGGAAGGGACGCAGTATTTT.

The V and J genes are TRBV9 and TRBJ2-3; TRBD2 agrees at 11 bases. The germline gives CDR1 SGDLS, CDR2 YYNGEE. With V trimmed by 1 base and J by 6 bases, 7 bases remained unmatched. The length of the CDR3 is 16 residues. Here the CDR3 DNA reads TGTGCCAGCAGCGTACGTTCTAGCGGGGGGCCGGATACGCAGTATTTT. Translated: CASSVRSSGGPDTQYF.

At least ten counts were recorded for this clone. The gene calls are TRBV9 and TRBJ2-3; D may be TRBD2 (6 bases). From germline, CDR1 is SGDLS and CDR2 YYNGEE. The CDR3 consists of 14 residues. Deletions cut 0 bases from V and 4 bases from J, with 9 bases between. Here the CDR3 DNA reads TGTGCCAGCAGCGTAGAGGACTATTCAGATACGCAGTATTTT. This encodes CASSVEDYSDTQYF.

This clone was seen many times. The chain joins TRBV7-9 to TRBJ2-7; the match to TRBD1 covers 10 bases. The germline CDR1 and CDR2 sequences are SEHNR and FQNEAQ (reference sequence). The CDR3 sequence is 15 residues long. V shed 4 bases and J 2 bases; nucleotides not matched to a gene: 5. In DNA form, the CDR3 reads TGTGCCAGCAGCTCGTTGACAGGGGGCCCCTACGAGCAGTACTTC. Translated: CASSSLTGGPYEQYF.

This clone was seen more than once but under ten times. V usage is TRBV7-3 and J usage is TRBJ2-3, with 13 nucleotides matching TRBD2. The germline V gene encodes CDR1 SGHTA and CDR2 FQGTGA. Germline trimming cut 5 bases from V and 8 bases from J; bases unmatched to any gene: 10. CDR3 length: 16 amino acids. The CDR3 sequence: CASSLMSTSGGGTQYF. CDR3 nucleotide sequence: TGTGCCAGCAGCCTAATGAGTACTAGCGGGGGGGGTACGCAGTATTTT.

This clone came up many times. Here the CDR3 DNA reads TGTGCCAGCAGTGAAGCGCAGCGGGAGTACCACGAGCAGTACTTC. It encodes CASSEAQREYHEQYF. The chain links TRBV2 to TRBJ2-7; 8 bases fit TRBD2. The CDR3 extends over 15 amino acids. CDR1 and CDR2 (germline): SNHLY, FYNNEI. The V segment lost 0 bases and the J segment 5 bases; nucleotides outside the gene matches: 6.

The table lists this clone with many counts. The chain recombines TRBV7-2 with TRBJ1-5; D is possibly TRBD1 (5 bases). Germline-derived CDR1 and CDR2 are SGHTA and FQGNSA. CDR3 length: 15 residues. V was cut by 1 base and J by 6 bases, with 13 bases left in between. This CDR3 is CASSLGRQHGQPQHF. DNA of the CDR3: TGTGCCAGCAGCTTAGGTCGACAGCATGGTCAGCCCCAGCATTTT. Together with reference TRBV7-2 and TRBJ1-5, the CDR3 gives the full variable domain: GAGVSQSPSNKVTEKGKDVELRCDPISGHTALYWYRQSLGQGLEFLIYFQGNSAPDKSGLPSDRFSAERTGGSVSTLTIQRTQQEDSAVYLCASSLGRQHGQPQHFGDGTRLSIL.

The table lists this clone with a few counts. This sequence joins TRBV5-8 and TRBJ2-1; 9 bases match TRBD2. The trim removed 4 bases at V and 4 bases at J, leaving 6 bases unmatched. This CDR3 contains 15 residues. Per the germline V gene, CDR1 is SGHTS and CDR2 is YDEGEE. In nucleotides, the CDR3 is TGTGCCAGCAGCCGACGCGGGGGGGGTTACAATGAGCAGTTCTTC. It translates to CASSRRGGGYNEQFF.

This clone has a count of ten or more. J is TRBJ1-2 and V is TRBV5-4, with unresolved D. The CDR3 is 14 amino acids. The V end was cut by 0 bases, the J end by 5 bases, with 11 bases between. CDR1 is SGHNT, CDR2 YYREEE, per germline (reference sequence). CDR3 nucleotide sequence: TGTGCCAGCAGCTTGGGGCAAACCACATATGGCTACACCTTC. It yields the protein CASSLGQTTYGYTF.

This clone appeared many times. The V gene is TRBV4-1, the J gene TRBJ2-2; TRBD1 might be the D (5 bases). Trimming cost V 0 bases and J 4 bases, with 15 bases left between them. The V gene's germline CDR1 is MGHRA and CDR2 YSYEKL. This CDR3 has 17 amino acids. DNA for the CDR3: TGCGCCAGCAGCCAAGATCTACCCAGGGCTTCCACCGGGGAGCTGTTTTTT. This encodes CASSQDLPRASTGELFF.

The genes are TRBV7-2 and TRBJ2-1, with D maybe TRBD2 (6 bases). The CDR3 loop spans 14 amino acids. The germline V gene encodes CDR1 SGHTA and CDR2 FQGNSA. V shed 1 base and J shed 7 bases, with 11 bases lying between them. The CDR3 nucleotides are TGTGCCAGCAGCTTAGTAGGGGCGGGGAATGAGCAGTTCTTC. Translating gives CASSLVGAGNEQFF.

This clone was seen ten or more times. The chain employs TRBV28 and TRBJ1-5; D might be TRBD1 (5 bases). Germline V CDR1 and CDR2: MDHEN, SYDVKM. V was shortened by 4 bases and J by 3 bases, with 7 bases between the two germline ends. The CDR3 is made up of 13 amino acids. The CDR3 coding sequence is TGTGCCAGCAGTTCAGGGTACAATCAGCCCCAGCATTTT. Residues: CASSSGYNQPQHF.

This clone was seen many times. The gene calls are TRBV7-3 and TRBJ2-1; 7 bases map to TRBD2. Looked up from germline, CDR1 is SGHTA and CDR2 is FQGTGA. This CDR3 has 15 amino acids. The V segment lost 5 bases and the J segment 8 bases; nucleotides outside the gene matches: 12. CDR3 sequence (DNA): TGTGCCAGCAGCCCAGTGGGAGCGGGACTCGATGAGCAGTTCTTC. This encodes CASSPVGAGLDEQFF.

This clone was seen repeatedly, ten times or more. The chain has TRBV19 and TRBJ1-1, with D possibly matching TRBD1 (5 bases). The CDR3 spans 20 residues. The V gene's germline CDR1 is LNHDA and CDR2 SQIVND (reference sequence). Trimming removed 3 bases at V and 1 base at J, with 27 bases between. This chain's CDR3 is CASSISLGADRVSRNTEAFF. The CDR3, as DNA: TGTGCCAGTAGTATCTCCCTTGGGGCAGATAGGGTATCAAGGAACACTGAAGCTTTCTTT. Based on the CDR3 plus reference TRBV19 and TRBJ1-1, the full variable domain is DGGITQSPKYLFRKEGQNVTLSCEQNLNHDAMYWYRQDPGQGLRLIYYSQIVNDFQKGDIAEGYSVSREKKESFPLTVTSAQKNPTAFYLCASSISLGADRVSRNTEAFFGQGTRLTVV.

This clone has a count of ten or more. Here the CDR3 DNA reads TGTGCCAGCAGCTCCCCCGGGACTGTGTACGAGCAGTACGTC. As protein: CASSSPGTVYEQYV. The chain is built from TRBV5-5 and TRBJ2-7; perhaps TRBD2 as D (6 bases). The CDR3 length is 14 residues. V lost 3 bases and J 4 bases, leaving 14 bases between the germline ends. Germline V gene lookup returns CDR1 SGHKS and CDR2 YYEKEE (reference sequence).

This clone was observed at least ten times. The chain has TRBV4-3 and TRBJ1-3, with D maybe TRBD1 (6 bases). The CDR3 runs to 17 residues. Germline loops: CDR1 LGHNA, CDR2 YSLEER. V lost 0 bases, J lost 2 bases, and 14 bases lay in between. The CDR3 is CASSQEFGRGAGNTIYF. Written as DNA, the CDR3 is TGCGCCAGCAGCCAAGAGTTCGGCAGGGGCGCTGGAAACACCATATATTTT.

In this sample, this clone turned up many times. The CDR3 bases are TGCGCCAGCAGCCAGGTCTGGCCGGGACTAGCGACTGGGGCCAACGTCCTGACTTTC. It codes for CASSQVWPGLATGANVLTF. The chain is built from TRBV4-3 and TRBJ2-6, with TRBD2 identical over 10 bases. The V and J ends lost 3 bases and 2 bases, in that order; junction bases with no gene match: 10. Germline-derived CDR1 and CDR2 are LGHNA and YSLEER. This CDR3 contains 19 residues.

This clone came up many times. CDR3: CATGRYNEQFF. Written as DNA, the CDR3 is TGTGCCACCGGTCGCTACAATGAGCAGTTCTTC. This chain uses TRBV6-5 with TRBJ2-1; D unresolved. This CDR3 comprises 11 residues. V was trimmed by 10 bases and J by 3 bases, leaving 7 bases between them. The V gene's germline CDR1 is MNHEY and CDR2 SVGAGI.

This clone was counted ten times or more. V and J are TRBV27 and TRBJ2-5; 8 bases line up with TRBD1. Unmatched junction bases numbered 8, after V lost 6 bases and J lost 5 bases. CDR1 and CDR2 (germline): MNHEY, SMNVEV (reference sequence). The CDR3 runs 14 residues. CDR3 nucleotides: TGTGCCAGCAGAGGGGCAGGGGGCGGGGAGACCCAGTACTTC. This encodes CASRGAGGGETQYF.

This clone was counted a few times. The chain couples TRBV23-1 to TRBJ2-7; 7 positions match TRBD1. TRBV23-1 is reported as an ORF; its role is uncertain. This CDR3 contains 16 residues. The J segment lost 6 bases and the V segment lost 7 bases, leaving 18 bases of the junction unmatched. In nucleotides, the CDR3 is TGCGCCAGCAATAACGACAGGGTGCCTATTCTAGGCGAGCAGTACTTC. Protein sequence: CASNNDRVPILGEQYF.

The sample holds many counts of this clone. The V call is TRBV7-9, the J call TRBJ2-5; D might be TRBD1 (6 bases). Trimming pared 4 bases from V and 4 bases from J, leaving 25 bases between. The CDR3 is 18 amino acids. The germline gives CDR1 SEHNR, CDR2 FQNEAQ (reference sequence). The CDR3 is CASSSPPGQNRLGETQYF. The CDR3 bases are TGTGCCAGCAGCTCTCCACCAGGACAGAACAGACTGGGAGAGACCCAGTACTTC.

This rearrangement joins TRBV23-1 to TRBJ2-1, with 10 bases lining up with TRBD2. TRBV23-1 is an open reading frame whose function is uncertain. The CDR3 sequence is 17 residues long. Losses at the gene ends were 7 bases for V and 0 bases for J; bases not matched to a gene: 9. The CDR3 coding sequence is TGCGCCAGCAAAGATAGCGGGGGGCGAAGCTCCTACAATGAGCAGTTCTTC. Residues: CASKDSGGRSSYNEQFF.

This clone was seen repeatedly, ten times or more. This sequence joins TRBV4-2 and TRBJ2-6; D possibly corresponds to TRBD2 (6 bases). With 1 base removed from V and 0 bases from J, the gap between germline ends came to 13 bases. The CDR3 contains 18 residues. Germline V gene lookup returns CDR1 LGHNA and CDR2 YNFKEQ. The CDR3 DNA is TGTGCCAGCAGCCAAGCTGCGGGACTTGGCTCTGGGGCCAACGTCCTGACTTTC. It is translated as CASSQAAGLGSGANVLTF.

This clone has at least ten counts. The chain has TRBV19 and TRBJ1-5, with TRBD1 identical over 12 bases. With 5 bases clipped from V and 9 bases from J, the junction kept 14 bases outside the gene matches. From germline, CDR1 is LNHDA and CDR2 SQIVND (reference sequence). The CDR3 sequence is 17 residues long. CDR3 sequence reads: CASSARQGQGARGPQHF. Here the CDR3 DNA reads TGTGCCAGTAGTGCGAGACAGGGACAGGGGGCCCGGGGGCCCCAGCATTTT.

This clone was seen ten or more times. V is TRBV7-9 and J is TRBJ2-7; D unresolved. The germline V gene has CDR1 SEHNR and CDR2 FQNEAQ (reference sequence). V was pared by 1 base and J by 3 bases, with 10 bases between. There are 14 residues in the CDR3. The CDR3, as DNA: TGTGCCAGCAGCTTAGAGCTCCGCGGCTACGAGCAGTACTTC. It specifies CASSLELRGYEQYF.

This clone was found many times. The chain joins TRBV11-2 to TRBJ1-1; 9 nucleotides line up with TRBD1. With V trimmed by 6 bases and J by 0 bases, 8 bases remained unmatched. The CDR3 sequence is 16 residues long. Germline assignment: CDR1 SGHAT and CDR2 FQNNGV. In nucleotides, the CDR3 is TGTGCCAGCAGTGGACAGGGGTGGGGGGTGAACACTGAAGCTTTCTTT. It yields the protein CASSGQGWGVNTEAFF.

This clone was counted ten times or more. The V call is TRBV5-1, the J call TRBJ2-7; a possible D gene is TRBD2 (6 bases). Trimming removed 4 bases from V and 0 bases from J, with 20 bases in between. The germline V gene encodes CDR1 SGHRS and CDR2 YFSETQ. The CDR3 runs to 17 residues. The CDR3 protein is CASSPEGSGESSYEQYV. CDR3 in DNA: TGCGCCAGCAGCCCAGAGGGGTCGGGGGAGAGCTCCTACGAGCAGTACGTC.